This TCR beta chain is from a study of shared clonotypes between healthy human individuals. Overall study results and limits: Exclusively blood specimens were collected; tissue repertoires likely differ.

Comment on this clone: Its antigen is currently unknown.

Naive CD45RA+ and memory CD45RA-negative subsets were split from CD4+ cells. The CDR3 loop spans 17 amino acids. Germline CDR1 is KGHSH and CDR2 is LQKENI. V lost 3 bases, J lost 4 bases, and 4 bases stayed unmatched. Every immunoSEQ plate was one replicate of a subset's evenly spread DNA. Using immunoSEQ multiplex PCR, the repertoire was profiled, and TCRdb retains in-frame clones only, with some absent. Of about 2.4 million clones listed, roughly 93% are singletons. This chain joins TRBV18 and TRBJ2-3; TRBD2 matches 16 bases. The sample comprised naive CD4+ T cells from PBMCs. This sample's subset: CD45RA+ positively selected. The sequence was obtained from a man between 18 and 29 years old in good health. Some clones in this sample may be carry-over from other donors' samples. The CDR3 DNA sequence: TGTGCCAGCTCACCCCAGGGACTAGCGGGAGGGCCAGATACGCAGTATTTT. Amino acid sequence: CASSPQGLAGGPDTQYF.